The table lists the clone carrying this T cell receptor beta chain with a count of one. What it binds is unknown. CDR3 length: 15 amino acids. The germline V gene encodes CDR1 LNHDA and CDR2 SQIVND (reference sequence). The germline V and J ends were trimmed by 0 bases and 2 bases, with 10 bases remaining between them. This entry is derived from a study of T cell responses to AZD1222 COVID-19 vaccine. As for the study in general: Combined were second doses at about 4 or about 12 weeks.

The method was immunoSEQ multiplex PCR; TCRdb's version includes in-frame clones alone and lacks a portion of them. Of about 93,000 clones detected, approximately 86% appear once; the ten largest clones hold roughly 6.5%. Findings and caveats of the study: The study identified only 6 or 7 AZD1222 recipients as seropositive at baseline. There were vaccine-associated CD4 TCRs across spike, dominant at 160-218 and 743-854.

The sample here was peripheral blood, taken on day 0 of AZD1222 vaccination. The receptor was isolated from an adult in good health. V is TRBV19 and J is TRBJ1-2; the D is unclear. CDR3 DNA: TGTGCCAGTAGTATAGAGGCAGGCGAAAACTATGGCTACACCTTC. Its protein is CASSIEAGENYGYTF.